Each of the 28 T cell receptor beta chains below was sequenced from the same sample in a study of tumor-infiltrating lymphocytes in localized non-small cell lung cancer. Sequencing used immunoSEQ multiplex PCR; TCRdb keeps in-frame clones, though not all of them. The sample consists of approximately 3,000 clones, 55% of them appearing once. What was sequenced was uninvolved lung tissue not adjacent to the tumor. All receptors derive from a human donor with non-small cell lung cancer.

The rearrangement uses TRBV6-1 and TRBJ2-1, with TRBD1 matching over 7 bases. J gave up 4 bases and V 2 bases, and 8 bases lay outside the gene matches. This CDR3 has 16 residues. Germline-derived CDR1 and CDR2 are MNHNS and SASEGT. CDR3 coding DNA: TGTGCCAGCAGTGAATTTGGGGGACAGAGATACAATGAGCAGTTCTTC. As protein: CASSEFGGQRYNEQFF.

The chain recombines TRBV23-1 with TRBJ1-5; D gene unclear. TRBV23-1 is flagged as an ORF with uncertain function. Trimming cost V 4 bases and J 0 bases, with 10 bases left between them. The CDR3 loop spans 15 amino acids. The CDR3 DNA is TGCGCCAGCAGTCGCGACACCTATAGCAATCAGCCCCAGCATTTT. It translates to CASSRDTYSNQPQHF.

This chain links TRBV2 with TRBJ1-2; a weak D match, TRBD1 (6 bases). CDR1 is SNHLY and CDR2 is FYNNEI in the germline V gene. The CDR3 spans 12 residues. Deletions cut 11 bases from V and 4 bases from J, with 14 bases between. CDR3 loop: CAGSRQVYGYTF. CDR3 nucleotides: TGTGCCGGCTCACGACAGGTCTATGGCTACACCTTC.

This clone was seen a handful of times. This chain joins TRBV5-1 and TRBJ2-3; unclear D gene. Trimming stripped 3 bases from V and 4 bases from J, with 15 bases between. This CDR3 spans 15 amino acids. Germline V CDR1 and CDR2: SGHRS, YFSETQ. CDR3 nucleotides: TGCGCCAGCAGCTCAAGGGTTACGGTCCCAGATACGCAGTATTTT. Its translation is CASSSRVTVPDTQYF.

In its sample, this clone was seen once. The chain uses TRBV5-8 and TRBJ2-1, with a weak D call TRBD2 (5 bases). V gave up 0 bases and J gave up 7 bases, with 17 bases separating them. Germline V gives CDR1 SGHTS, CDR2 YDEGEE. The CDR3 loop spans 16 amino acids. The CDR3 loop reads CASSLATYRPGNEQFF. Here the CDR3 DNA reads TGTGCCAGCAGCTTGGCGACGTACCGCCCGGGAAATGAGCAGTTCTTC. Variable domain in full (rest from reference TRBV5-8 and TRBJ2-1): EAGVTQSPTHLIKTRGQQATLRCSPISGHTSVYWYQQALGLGLQFLLWYDEGEERNRGNFPPRFSGRQFPNYSSELNVNALELEDSALYLCASSLATYRPGNEQFFGPGTRLTVL.

The J gene is TRBJ2-2, the V gene TRBV7-3; possible D gene TRBD1, 5 bases. Between the trimmed V and J ends, which lost 3 bases and 2 bases, there was a span of 10 bases. The CDR3 has 15 amino acids. Germline CDR1 and CDR2: SGHTA and FQGTGA. Here the CDR3 reads CASSLQGSNTGELFF. CDR3 nucleotide sequence: TGTGCCAGCAGCTTGCAGGGCTCTAACACCGGGGAGCTGTTTTTT.

The CDR3 nucleotides read TGTGCCAGCAGAAGGGAGCAGAACACCGGGGAGCTGTTTTTT. Its protein product is CASRREQNTGELFF. This rearrangement joins TRBV28 to TRBJ2-2; D perhaps matches TRBD2 (5 bases). Between the trimmed V and J ends, which lost 6 bases and 1 base, there was a span of 9 bases. Germline CDR1 is MDHEN and CDR2 is SYDVKM. CDR3 size: 14 residues.

This clone has a handful of counts. The V call is TRBV5-1, the J call TRBJ2-1; D might be TRBD1 or TRBD2, each matching 5 bases. Trimming pared 7 bases from V and 6 bases from J, leaving 20 bases between. Germline CDR1 and CDR2: SGHRS and YFSETQ. The CDR3 extends over 15 amino acids. The CDR3, as DNA: TGCGCCAGCGGACTCCAGGGTCCAGCCCTCAATGAGCAGTTCTTC. Translated: CASGLQGPALNEQFF.

The V gene is TRBV5-5, the J gene TRBJ2-3; no clear D gene. V lost 3 bases, J lost 6 bases, and 14 bases lay in between. CDR1 is SGHKS, CDR2 YYEKEE, per germline (reference sequence). CDR3 length equals 14 residues. CDR3 DNA: TGTGCCAGCAGCTCCGGACGTCCGGAGGATACGCAGTATTTT. As protein: CASSSGRPEDTQYF.

The CDR3 spells CATSRDDGSDEQYF. The CDR3 DNA reads as TGTGCCACCAGCAGAGATGACGGGAGCGACGAGCAGTACTTC. This chain connects TRBV15 to TRBJ2-7; the D gene is possibly TRBD2 (6 bases). In germline, CDR1 is LNHNV, CDR2 YYDKDF (reference sequence). The CDR3 totals 14 residues. The V gene lost 0 bases and the J gene lost 5 bases, with 11 bases spanning the gap.

This chain links TRBV7-2 with TRBJ2-7, with 7 bases lining up with TRBD2. The length of the CDR3 is 13 residues. The germline CDR1 and CDR2 sequences are SGHTA and FQGNSA. V lost 0 bases and J lost 6; bases outside the gene matches: 2. The CDR3 sequence is CASSLAGGTEQYF. CDR3 bases: TGTGCCAGCAGCTTAGCGGGAGGGACCGAGCAGTACTTC.

This clone occurred a few times. This chain uses TRBV6-5 with TRBJ1-1; weak D call: TRBD1 (5 bases). With 5 bases removed from V and 0 bases from J, the gap between germline ends came to 10 bases. Germline V gene lookup returns CDR1 MNHEY and CDR2 SVGAGI. This CDR3 contains 14 residues. The CDR3 sequence: CASSPGRVNTEAFF. The CDR3 DNA sequence: TGTGCCAGCAGTCCCGGCAGGGTGAACACTGAAGCTTTCTTT.

The chain recombines TRBV7-2 with TRBJ1-2; D possibly corresponds to TRBD1 (5 bases). The CDR3 loop spans 13 amino acids. In germline, CDR1 is SGHTA, CDR2 FQGNSA. Trimming cost V 11 bases and J 6 bases, with 19 bases left between them. For the CDR3, the DNA is TGTGCCGTTCAGCGACGGGGGGAGAATGGCTACACCTTC. Translating gives CAVQRRGENGYTF.

The chain uses TRBV11-2 and TRBJ2-5; 7 bases align to TRBD1. J gave up 4 bases and V 2 bases, and 7 bases lay outside the gene matches. The CDR3 is made up of 15 amino acids. Germline lookup yields CDR1 SGHAT and CDR2 FQNNGV. CDR3: CASSLRQGWLETQYF. CDR3 sequence (DNA): TGTGCCAGCAGCTTAAGACAGGGTTGGTTAGAGACCCAGTACTTC.

This clone is medium-sized (0.01 to 0.1%) in the sample. The chain joins TRBV15 to TRBJ2-2; 10 nucleotides agree with TRBD1. The CDR3 runs to 15 residues. Germline V CDR1 and CDR2: LNHNV, YYDKDF (reference sequence). Trimming cost V 4 bases and J 3 bases; bases outside gene matches: 2. The CDR3 DNA reads as TGTGCCACCAGCATAGGGACAGGGGACACCGGGGAGCTGTTTTTT. Protein product: CATSIGTGDTGELFF.

This clone was seen only a few times. CDR3 loop: CATSGTRGQGQPQHF. The CDR3 coding sequence is TGTGCCACCAGCGGAACCAGGGGGCAAGGTCAGCCCCAGCATTTT. The rearrangement links TRBV15 to TRBJ1-5; 8 nucleotides agree with TRBD1. This CDR3 is 15 amino acids long. Trimming removed 5 bases from V and 6 bases from J; junction bases left unmatched: 9. Germline CDR1 and CDR2: LNHNV and YYDKDF (reference sequence).

The V call is TRBV27, the J call TRBJ2-6; D unresolved. The V and J ends lost 5 bases and 0 bases respectively, with 11 bases between them. The CDR3 is 16 residues long. Per germline, CDR1 MNHEY and CDR2 SMNVEV (reference sequence). The CDR3 DNA follows: TGTGCCAGCAGTCCCCGACGGAACTCTGGGGCCAACGTCCTGACTTTC. This encodes CASSPRRNSGANVLTF. The variable domain in full, with the rest retrieved from reference TRBV27 and TRBJ2-6, is EAQVTQNPRYLITVTGKKLTVTCSQNMNHEYMSWYRQDPGLGLRQIYYSMNVEVTDKGDVPEGYKVSRKEKRNFPLILESPSPNQTSLYFCASSPRRNSGANVLTFGAGSRLTVL.

The genes are TRBV7-2 and TRBJ1-2; possible D gene TRBD1, 5 bases. The CDR3 is 14 residues long. Germline loops: CDR1 SGHTA, CDR2 FQGNSA. V was cut by 4 bases and J by 2 bases, with 11 bases left in between. In nucleotides, the CDR3 is TGTGCCAGCAGCTATGGGACCGGCAACTATGGCTACACCTTC. Translation: CASSYGTGNYGYTF.

This chain joins TRBV29-1 and TRBJ2-5; TRBD1 agrees at 7 bases. The germline V gene encodes CDR1 SQVTM and CDR2 ANQGSEA. The CDR3 consists of 12 residues. The trim removed 8 bases at V and 5 bases at J, leaving 8 bases unmatched. The CDR3 region is CSTWDSSETQYF. CDR3 nucleotides: TGCAGCACCTGGGACAGTTCGGAGACCCAGTACTTC.

This clone was observed a few times. V gene TRBV14 combines with J gene TRBJ2-5; D is uncertain. The CDR3 consists of 11 residues. V gave up 1 base and J gave up 4 bases, with 1 base separating them. The germline CDR1 and CDR2 sequences are SGHDN and FVKESK. This chain's CDR3 is CASSQVETQYF. In DNA, the CDR3 is TGTGCCAGCAGCCAAGTAGAGACCCAGTACTTC.

The rearrangement joins TRBV7-3 to TRBJ2-2, with D perhaps matching TRBD1 (5 bases). The V end lost 2 bases, the J end lost 4 bases, and 11 bases lay between the germline ends. The CDR3 has 15 amino acids. From germline, CDR1 is SGHTA and CDR2 FQGTGA. The CDR3 spells CASSLGASLTGELFF. The DNA for the CDR3 is TGTGCCAGCAGCTTAGGGGCTAGTCTCACCGGGGAGCTGTTTTTT. The variable domain in full, with the rest retrieved from reference TRBV7-3 and TRBJ2-2, is GAGVSQTPSNKVTEKGKYVELRCDPISGHTALYWYRQSLGQGPEFLIYFQGTGAADDSGLPNDRFFAVRPEGSVSTLKIQRTERGDSAVYLCASSLGASLTGELFFGEGSRLTVL.

This clone has only a few counts. The rearrangement uses TRBV30 and TRBJ1-2; D remains ambiguous. The CDR3 contains 12 residues. The V end was cut by 7 bases, the J end by 8 bases, with 17 bases between. Germline CDR1 is GTSNPN and CDR2 is SVGIG (reference sequence). The CDR3: CAFFSEAEGYTF. As DNA, the CDR3 is TGTGCCTTCTTCAGTGAGGCAGAGGGCTACACCTTC.

This clone appeared a few times. This sequence joins TRBV7-2 and TRBJ1-3; TRBD1 matches at 11 bases. The CDR3 covers 15 residues. V shed 1 base and J 4 bases; nucleotides not matched to a gene: 0. Germline-derived CDR1 and CDR2 are SGHTA and FQGNSA. The CDR3 DNA reads TGTGCCAGCAGCTTAGGGACAGGGGGCGGAAACACCATATATTTT. This encodes CASSLGTGGGNTIYF.

This clone was detected only a few times. The chain couples TRBV15 to TRBJ2-5, with unresolved D. The CDR3 extends over 14 amino acids. V was trimmed by 6 bases and J by 5 bases, leaving 16 bases between them. CDR1 LNHNV and CDR2 YYDKDF come from the germline V gene (reference sequence). The DNA for the CDR3 is TGTGCCACCAGTCGCGCCACCGGTCTTGAGACCCAGTACTTC. Translating gives CATSRATGLETQYF.

This clone is labeled medium-sized (0.01 to 0.1%). The chain's CDR3 is CASSLVGRGTEAFF. The CDR3 DNA follows: TGTGCCAGCAGCTTAGTAGGGAGAGGCACTGAAGCTTTCTTT. The gene calls are TRBV11-2 and TRBJ1-1; D remains unclear. This CDR3 is built from 14 residues. Germline CDR1 and CDR2: SGHAT and FQNNGV. With 1 base removed from V and 4 bases from J, the gap between germline ends came to 10 bases.

This clone showed up just a few times. The V gene is TRBV11-2, the J gene TRBJ2-1, with 7 bases matching TRBD2. V gave up 1 base and J gave up 8 bases; unmatched junction bases: 5. CDR1 is SGHAT and CDR2 is FQNNGV in the germline V gene. The CDR3 has 14 amino acids. This CDR3 reads CASSLGTSVDEQFF. The CDR3 DNA reads as TGTGCCAGCAGCTTAGGGACTAGTGTCGATGAGCAGTTCTTC.

V gene TRBV6-6 combines with J gene TRBJ2-5, with D perhaps matching TRBD1 or TRBD2 (6 bases each). V lost 2 bases and J lost 5, with 9 bases in between. Germline values: CDR1 MNHNY, CDR2 SVGAGI (reference sequence). This CDR3 has 13 amino acids. DNA for the CDR3: TGTGCCAGCAGTTACGGAGGGGGGGAGACCCAGTACTTC. It encodes CASSYGGGETQYF.

The sample holds one count of this clone. CDR3 sequence: CASVQGARTEAFF. DNA for the CDR3: TGTGCCAGCGTCCAGGGGGCGCGAACTGAAGCTTTCTTT. This sequence joins TRBV11-2 and TRBJ1-1, with 8 bases identical to TRBD1. V shed 8 bases, J shed 5 bases, and the junction held 7 bases outside the gene matches. The CDR3 sequence is 13 residues long. Germline CDR1 is SGHAT and CDR2 is FQNNGV.